These 22 T cell receptor beta chains originate from one sample sequenced in a study of blood T cell repertoires in COVID-19. Here immunoSEQ multiplex PCR was the method, and the copy in TCRdb shows in-frame clones only, minus some. The sample records 100,000 to 150,000 clones, over 60% being singletons. The sample was peripheral blood. These receptors were obtained from a man between 65 and 85 years old with acute or convalescent COVID-19.

The rearrangement links TRBV6-5 to TRBJ2-7; 9 nucleotides agree with TRBD2. The germline gives CDR1 MNHEY, CDR2 SVGAGI. Losses at the gene ends were 5 bases for V and 4 bases for J; bases not matched to a gene: 9. The CDR3 has 15 amino acids. The CDR3 loop is CASSQTGTSLYEQYF. DNA of the CDR3: TGTGCCAGCAGTCAAACCGGGACTAGCTTATACGAGCAGTACTTC.

V gene TRBV2 combines with J gene TRBJ2-6; weak D call: TRBD1 (6 bases). There are 15 residues in the CDR3. V shed 4 bases and J shed 2 bases, with 9 bases lying between them. Germline lookup yields CDR1 SNHLY and CDR2 FYNNEI. CDR3: CASSARGAGANVLTF. DNA for the CDR3: TGTGCCAGCAGTGCCAGGGGAGCTGGGGCCAACGTCCTGACTTTC.

The rearrangement joins TRBV7-2 to TRBJ2-2; 7 nucleotides align to TRBD2. The CDR3 covers 14 residues. The trim removed 2 bases at V and 7 bases at J, leaving 4 bases unmatched. Germline CDR1 and CDR2: SGHTA and FQGNSA. The CDR3 nucleotides are TGTGCCAGCAGCTTAACGCGGGAGAACGGGGAGCTGTTTTTT. Translation gives CASSLTRENGELFF.

The chain carries TRBV19 and TRBJ2-6; tentatively, D is TRBD2 (6 bases). Germline CDR1 reads LNHDA; CDR2 reads SQIVND (reference sequence). Deletions cut 3 bases from V and 0 bases from J, with 12 bases between. This CDR3 contains 17 residues. The CDR3 is CASSISGLLSGANVLTF. CDR3 sequence (DNA): TGTGCCAGTAGTATTTCGGGACTCCTCTCTGGGGCCAACGTCCTGACTTTC.

This chain joins TRBV5-1 and TRBJ2-2; D is undetermined. Germline lookup yields CDR1 SGHRS and CDR2 YFSETQ. The CDR3 spans 13 residues. V lost 0 bases and J lost 7, with 7 bases in between. The CDR3 bases are TGCGCCAGCAGCTTGGCCCTCCTCGGGGAGCTGTTTTTT. Its translation is CASSLALLGELFF.

The rearrangement joins TRBV7-3 to TRBJ2-1; TRBD2 aligns across 8 bases. V was clipped by 5 bases and J by 4 bases; unmatched bases: 10. This CDR3 region has 16 residues. Germline V gene lookup returns CDR1 SGHTA and CDR2 FQGTGA. The CDR3 coding sequence is TGTGCCAGCAGCCTATACGGGGCGGGAGGTTACAATGAGCAGTTCTTC. Translation: CASSLYGAGGYNEQFF.

This chain connects TRBV2 to TRBJ1-1; the match to TRBD1 covers 8 bases. The CDR3 is 14 amino acids. V trimming: 3 bases; J trimming: 1 base; junction bases outside the gene matches: 1. Germline V gene sequence: CDR1 SNHLY, CDR2 FYNNEI. CDR3 region: CASSDGQGNTEAFF. CDR3 coding DNA: TGTGCCAGCAGTGACGGACAGGGGAACACTGAAGCTTTCTTT.

V gene TRBV7-2 combines with J gene TRBJ2-5; TRBD2 agrees at 13 bases. The CDR3 is 16 residues long. Trimming at V came to 2 bases and at J to 4 bases, leaving 4 bases not matched to a gene. Per the germline V gene, CDR1 is SGHTA and CDR2 is FQGNSA. CDR3 amino acids: CASSLSTSGGAETQYF. DNA of the CDR3: TGTGCCAGCAGCTTAAGTACTAGCGGGGGGGCAGAGACCCAGTACTTC.

The chain joins TRBV5-4 to TRBJ2-1, with 10 bases fitting TRBD1. Germline CDR1 SGHNT, CDR2 YYREEE (reference sequence). The CDR3 is 15 residues long. After removal of 5 bases from V and 3 bases from J, the junction contained 5 bases not matched to a gene. This chain's CDR3 is CASRNDRGLYNEQFF. As DNA, the CDR3 is TGTGCCAGCAGAAATGACAGGGGGCTCTACAATGAGCAGTTCTTC. Looking up the rest from reference TRBV5-4 and TRBJ2-1 gives the full variable domain: ETGVTQSPTHLIKTRGQQVTLRCSSQSGHNTVSWYQQALGQGPQFIFQYYREEENGRGNFPPRFSGLQFPNYSSELNVNALELDDSALYLCASRNDRGLYNEQFFGPGTRLTVL.

This clone was picked up one time. This chain joins TRBV2 and TRBJ2-1; 7 bases are shared with TRBD1. Germline CDR1 and CDR2: SNHLY and FYNNEI. V trimming: 5 bases; J trimming: 2 bases; junction bases outside the gene matches: 3. The CDR3 consists of 14 residues. The CDR3 DNA reads TGTGCCAGCAGTCGACAGGGAACCTACAATGAGCAGTTCTTC. Protein product: CASSRQGTYNEQFF.

This clone appeared a few times. This chain connects TRBV5-1 to TRBJ2-5; 7 bases fit TRBD1. With 2 bases clipped from V and 5 bases from J, the junction kept 6 bases outside the gene matches. CDR3 length: 14 amino acids. CDR1 SGHRS and CDR2 YFSETQ come from the germline V gene. CDR3 coding DNA: TGCGCCAGCAGCTTCGGAACAGGGGACGAGACCCAGTACTTC. Protein: CASSFGTGDETQYF.

V gene TRBV3-1 (or the pseudogene TRBV3-2) combines with J gene TRBJ2-1; D unresolved. V was pared by 0 bases and J by 9 bases, with 18 bases between. The CDR3 spans 16 residues. Germline V gives CDR1 LGHDT, CDR2 YNNKEL (reference sequence). CDR3 nucleotides: TGTGCCAGCAGCCAAGACGTAATAACCTCATGGAGTGAGCAGTTCTTC. It is translated as CASSQDVITSWSEQFF.

The genes are TRBV27 and TRBJ1-2; 8 bases are shared with TRBD1. The V gene's germline CDR1 is MNHEY and CDR2 SMNVEV (reference sequence). V gave up 6 bases and J gave up 8 bases; unmatched junction bases: 11. The CDR3 contains 14 residues. The CDR3 spells CASRPSGGAGGYTF. The DNA of the CDR3 is TGTGCCAGCAGACCCTCAGGGGGCGCGGGGGGCTACACCTTC.

This clone appeared a single time. The V gene is TRBV11-2, the J gene TRBJ2-7; 8 bases are shared with TRBD2. The J segment lost 3 bases and the V segment lost 5 bases, leaving 12 bases of the junction unmatched. The germline V gene encodes CDR1 SGHAT and CDR2 FQNNGV. CDR3 length equals 16 residues. CDR3 in DNA: TGTGCCAGCAGCCCAAAATTAGCGGGGACTTACTACGAGCAGTACTTC. As protein: CASSPKLAGTYYEQYF.

The rearrangement uses TRBV7-3 and TRBJ1-3; 11 nucleotides line up with TRBD1. The V segment lost 5 bases and the J segment 2 bases; nucleotides outside the gene matches: 14. The CDR3 runs 19 residues. The germline V gene encodes CDR1 SGHTA and CDR2 FQGTGA. Here the CDR3 reads CASSPNRSGTGGTGNTIYF. The CDR3 DNA reads as TGTGCCAGCAGCCCAAATCGTTCCGGGACAGGGGGAACTGGAAACACCATATATTTT.

The chain employs TRBV28 and TRBJ2-4; 9 nucleotides line up with TRBD1. Germline V gene data show CDR1 as MDHEN and CDR2 as SYDVKM. The trim removed 3 bases at V and 12 bases at J, leaving 6 bases unmatched. The CDR3 runs to 13 residues. The CDR3, as DNA: TGTGCCAGCAGTTTGAACAGGGGGCTCGATCAGTACTTC. Translation: CASSLNRGLDQYF.

The V call is TRBV7-9, the J call TRBJ2-7; TRBD2 matches at 10 bases. The CDR3 totals 16 residues. Unmatched junction bases numbered 13, after V lost 4 bases and J lost 7 bases. CDR1 and CDR2 (germline): SEHNR, FQNEAQ (reference sequence). The CDR3 protein is CASSSPGASGGREQYF. The CDR3 DNA sequence: TGTGCCAGCAGCTCCCCTGGGGCTAGCGGGGGCAGGGAGCAGTACTTC.

The chain couples TRBV6-4 to TRBJ2-1, with a possible D match to TRBD2 (6 bases). This CDR3 contains 15 residues. Germline V gene data show CDR1 as MRHNA and CDR2 as SNTAGT. The V end lost 2 bases, the J end lost 0 bases, and 8 bases lay between the germline ends. The CDR3 DNA reads as TGTGCCAGCAGTGACACGGGGGTCTCCTACAATGAGCAGTTCTTC. This encodes CASSDTGVSYNEQFF.

The chain joins TRBV27 to TRBJ2-3, with TRBD1 matching over 9 bases. J lost 1 base, V lost 2 bases, and 4 bases had no gene match. This CDR3 comprises 16 residues. Germline CDR1 reads MNHEY; CDR2 reads SMNVEV (reference sequence). CDR3 in amino acids: CASSLGTGPRTDTQYF. CDR3 DNA sequence: TGTGCCAGCAGTTTAGGGACAGGGCCGCGCACAGATACGCAGTATTTT.

The rearrangement joins TRBV28 to TRBJ1-2; TRBD1 matches at 8 bases. CDR1 and CDR2 from the germline V gene are MDHEN and SYDVKM. CDR3 length: 12 amino acids. V shed 6 bases, J shed 8 bases, and the junction held 5 bases outside the gene matches. The DNA for the CDR3 is TGTGCCAGCAGCCAGGGGGCGCGGGGCTACACCTTC. Its protein is CASSQGARGYTF.

This chain joins TRBV6-5 and TRBJ1-6; the D gene is possibly TRBD1 (6 bases). This CDR3 has 14 amino acids. Germline V gives CDR1 MNHEY, CDR2 SVGAGI. V lost 2 bases and J 15 bases, leaving 17 bases between the germline ends. The CDR3 sequence is CASSYSGGHRLLHF. The CDR3, as DNA: TGTGCCAGCAGTTACAGTGGGGGACACCGGCTCCTCCACTTT.

The V and J genes are TRBV18 and TRBJ2-7, with unresolved D. The CDR3 is made up of 13 amino acids. Trimming pared 1 base from V and 6 bases from J, leaving 10 bases between. Germline CDR1 is KGHSH and CDR2 is LQKENI. For the CDR3, the DNA is TGTGCCAGCTCACCACTGGCGGCCGGCGAGCAGTACTTC. Protein product: CASSPLAAGEQYF.